What follows are 25 T cell receptor beta chains derived from one specimen sequenced in a study of blood T cell repertoires in COVID-19. Some clones are missing from TCRdb's copy, which holds only in-frame ones; the method was immunoSEQ multiplex PCR. The sample includes about 69,000 clones, 79% of them seen just once. Sequenced material: peripheral blood. These receptors were obtained from a man aged 60 to 75 with acute or convalescent COVID-19.

V is TRBV4-1 and J is TRBJ1-6; possibly TRBD1 for D (5 bases). V lost 2 bases and J lost 10, with 15 bases in between. Per germline, CDR1 MGHRA and CDR2 YSYEKL. The CDR3 contains 15 residues. The CDR3: CASSQQGGQRSPLHF. CDR3 DNA: TGCGCCAGCAGCCAACAGGGAGGCCAGAGATCACCCCTCCACTTT.

The V call is TRBV29-1, the J call TRBJ2-3; D may be TRBD1 (6 bases). Germline values: CDR1 SQVTM, CDR2 ANQGSEA. CDR3 length: 13 residues. V shed 6 bases and J shed 1 base, with 11 bases lying between them. The CDR3, as DNA: TGCAGCGTGGACAGTGGGGGCACAGATACGCAGTATTTT. Translating gives CSVDSGGTDTQYF.

The chain has TRBV3-1 (or the pseudogene TRBV3-2) and TRBJ2-5; TRBD2 matches 12 bases. CDR1 is LGHDT, CDR2 YNNKEL, per germline (reference sequence). V dropped 0 bases and J dropped 2; count of bases not matched to a gene: 7. The CDR3 totals 18 residues. The CDR3 bases are TGTGCCAGCAGCCAAGATCGGGGACTAGCGGGCGAGCAAGAGACCCAGTACTTC. It is translated as CASSQDRGLAGEQETQYF.

The gene calls are TRBV6-5 and TRBJ1-6, with D maybe TRBD1 (5 bases). Germline V gene sequence: CDR1 MNHEY, CDR2 SVGAGI. The CDR3 consists of 15 residues. Deletions cut 7 bases from V and 7 bases from J, with 17 bases between. The CDR3, as DNA: TGTGCCAGCACCACGGGACGGAGGGGCAATTCACCCCTCCACTTT. As protein: CASTTGRRGNSPLHF.

This clone was counted a single time. The J gene is TRBJ2-7, the V gene TRBV2; TRBD1 agrees at 11 bases. The germline V gene encodes CDR1 SNHLY and CDR2 FYNNEI. CDR3 size: 15 residues. Germline trimming cut 2 bases from V and 3 bases from J; bases unmatched to any gene: 3. CDR3 in DNA: TGTGCCAGCAGTGAAAGGGGACAGGGGGTCTACGAGCAGTACTTC. This codes for CASSERGQGVYEQYF.

The J gene is TRBJ1-2, the V gene TRBV3-1 (or the pseudogene TRBV3-2); TRBD1 is a possible D gene (5 bases). Germline V lookup: CDR1 LGHDT, CDR2 YNNKEL (reference sequence). This CDR3 has 14 residues. V lost 1 base and J 2 bases, leaving 8 bases between the germline ends. In DNA form, the CDR3 reads TGTGCCAGCAGCCAAGTGTCAGGGAACTATGGCTACACCTTC. Protein sequence: CASSQVSGNYGYTF.

DNA of the CDR3: TGTGCCAGCAGTGGTCTCAGGGTTAGCACTGAAGCTTTCTTT. This sequence encodes CASSGLRVSTEAFF. The V gene is TRBV27, the J gene TRBJ1-1, with a tentative D call TRBD1 (5 bases). This CDR3 region has 14 residues. Trimming left V 5 bases short and J 4 bases short, with 14 bases between. CDR1 and CDR2 from the germline V gene are MNHEY and SMNVEV (reference sequence).

The V and J genes are TRBV4-3 and TRBJ1-2; D is possibly TRBD1 (6 bases). This CDR3 has 14 amino acids. Looked up from germline, CDR1 is LGHNA and CDR2 is YSLEER. V lost 3 bases and J 7 bases, leaving 15 bases between the germline ends. CDR3 sequence (DNA): TGCGCCAGCAGCCACCCCGACAGGTTGGTTGGCTACACCTTC. Translated: CASSHPDRLVGYTF.

This clone has just one count. The CDR3 region is CASSDHRGAEAFF. In DNA form, the CDR3 reads TGTGCCAGCAGTGACCACAGGGGGGCTGAAGCTTTCTTT. V and J are TRBV6-4 and TRBJ1-1; 8 bases are a match to TRBD1. V shed 2 bases and J 6 bases; nucleotides not matched to a gene: 2. The germline CDR1 and CDR2 sequences are MRHNA and SNTAGT. The CDR3 length is 13 residues.

The chain joins TRBV21-1 to TRBJ2-3; the table's D call, TRBD2, has no DNA check behind it. TRBV21-1 is designated a pseudogene. CDR3 length: 16 residues. CDR3 nucleotides: TGTGCCAGCAGCATTGAGCGGGGGGAAAGCACAGATACGCAGTATTTT. Its protein product is CASSIERGESTDTQYF.

This clone has only one observation. This CDR3 is CASSPHRQGSLFSGRAVFDTQYF. CDR3 nucleotides: TGTGCCAGTAGTCCGCACCGACAGGGGAGTTTGTTTAGCGGCCGGGCGGTTTTTGATACGCAGTATTTT. The V call is TRBV19, the J call TRBJ2-3, with 8 nucleotides matching TRBD1. The junction had 34 bases not matched to a gene; V was cut back by 5 bases and J by 6 bases. Per the germline V gene, CDR1 is LNHDA and CDR2 is SQIVND (reference sequence). This CDR3 has 23 amino acids.

This clone showed up just a few times. CDR3 nucleotides: TGTGCCAGCAGCCAAGCGGGACAGCCTAATGAAAAACTGTTTTTT. Translated: CASSQAGQPNEKLFF. The chain is built from TRBV3-1 (or the pseudogene TRBV3-2) and TRBJ1-4; 7 nucleotides match TRBD1. The germline CDR1 and CDR2 sequences are LGHDT and YNNKEL (reference sequence). CDR3 size: 15 residues. V was pared by 1 base and J by 3 bases, with 2 bases of the junction left unmatched.

This clone showed up just once. The rearrangement links TRBV27 to TRBJ1-6, with D possibly matching TRBD1 (5 bases). CDR3 length: 15 residues. Per the germline V gene, CDR1 is MNHEY and CDR2 is SMNVEV (reference sequence). V lost 4 bases to trimming and J lost 6 bases, with 13 bases between them. This CDR3 is CASSSQGRINSPLHF. The CDR3 DNA reads TGTGCCAGCAGTTCTCAGGGTCGGATTAATTCACCCCTCCACTTT.

V usage is TRBV5-5 and J usage is TRBJ2-7; 11 bases fit TRBD1. The CDR3 contains 15 residues. Germline values: CDR1 SGHKS, CDR2 YYEKEE (reference sequence). Trimming at V came to 4 bases and at J to 3 bases, leaving 6 bases not matched to a gene. CDR3 DNA sequence: TGTGCCAGCAGCGGATCGGGACAGGGGGTCTACGAGCAGTACTTC. As protein: CASSGSGQGVYEQYF.

The chain links TRBV9 to TRBJ1-2; D may be TRBD1 (6 bases). This CDR3 contains 14 residues. Trimming stripped 4 bases from V and 8 bases from J, with 18 bases between. Germline CDR1 is SGDLS and CDR2 is YYNGEE. The CDR3 DNA reads TGTGCCAGCAGCCATACAGGGTCTTCGGAGGGCTACACCTTC. This codes for CASSHTGSSEGYTF. The full variable domain, completed using reference TRBV9 and TRBJ1-2, is DSGVTQTPKHLITATGQRVTLRCSPRSGDLSVYWYQQSLDQGLQFLIQYYNGEERAKGNILERFSAQQFPDLHSELNLSSLELGDSALYFCASSHTGSSEGYTFGSGTRLTVV.

The chain combines TRBV11-2 with TRBJ1-5; D not certain. This CDR3 has 17 residues. Germline CDR1 reads SGHAT; CDR2 reads FQNNGV. V shed 3 bases and J shed 0 bases, with 15 bases lying between them. The chain's CDR3 is CASSFSAAHYSNQPQHF. In DNA form, the CDR3 reads TGTGCCAGCAGCTTCTCTGCGGCGCATTATAGCAATCAGCCCCAGCATTTT.

The rearrangement uses TRBV10-2 and TRBJ2-7, with TRBD1 matching 9 bases. Germline trimming cut 0 bases from V and 2 bases from J; bases unmatched to any gene: 5. This CDR3 is 16 amino acids long. CDR1 and CDR2 from the germline V gene are WSHSY and SAAADI. The chain's CDR3 is CASSESRRDRAYEQYF. DNA for the CDR3: TGCGCCAGCAGTGAGTCGAGACGGGACAGGGCCTACGAGCAGTACTTC.

The chain uses TRBV4-3 and TRBJ1-6, with D possibly matching TRBD1 (5 bases). The germline V gene has CDR1 LGHNA and CDR2 YSLEER. This CDR3 spans 16 amino acids. Trimming removed 0 bases from V and 7 bases from J, with 13 bases in between. The CDR3 region is CASSQDPTVRNSPLHF. The DNA of the CDR3 is TGCGCCAGCAGCCAAGATCCGACAGTAAGAAATTCACCCCTCCACTTT.

A few counts support this clone. V gene TRBV5-1 combines with J gene TRBJ2-7; the D gene is possibly TRBD2 (5 bases). Germline-derived CDR1 and CDR2 are SGHRS and YFSETQ. With 9 bases removed from V and 2 bases from J, the gap between germline ends came to 12 bases. This CDR3 has 12 amino acids. The CDR3 sequence: CATPWRAYEQYF. CDR3 DNA: TGCGCCACCCCCTGGCGGGCCTACGAGCAGTACTTC.

The rearrangement joins TRBV2 to TRBJ2-3; D perhaps matches TRBD2 (6 bases). This CDR3 is built from 15 residues. Germline V gene sequence: CDR1 SNHLY, CDR2 FYNNEI. The ends were cut back, 7 bases at V and 0 bases at J, with 14 bases in the middle. The CDR3: CASNLASVSTDTQYF. DNA for the CDR3: TGTGCCAGCAACCTAGCGAGTGTGAGCACAGATACGCAGTATTTT. Using reference TRBV2 and TRBJ2-3 for the parts outside the CDR3, the full variable domain is EPEVTQTPSHQVTQMGQEVILRCVPISNHLYFYWYRQILGQKVEFLVSFYNNEISEKSEIFDDQFSVERPDGSNFTLKIRSTKLEDSAMYFCASNLASVSTDTQYFGPGTRLTVL.

This rearrangement joins TRBV7-9 to TRBJ2-1; the match to TRBD2 covers 13 bases. The V gene's germline CDR1 is SEHNR and CDR2 FQNEAQ (reference sequence). V shed 5 bases, J shed 5 bases, and the junction held 3 bases outside the gene matches. This CDR3 has 15 residues. The DNA for the CDR3 is TGTGCCAGCAGCCCACTAGCGGGGGGGAACAATGAGCAGTTCTTC. It translates to CASSPLAGGNNEQFF.

This clone was detected only a few times. The V call is TRBV7-2, the J call TRBJ1-5; a possible D gene is TRBD1 (5 bases). Between the trimmed V and J ends, which lost 2 bases and 2 bases, there was a span of 10 bases. The germline gives CDR1 SGHTA, CDR2 FQGNSA. This CDR3 has 15 amino acids. CDR3 sequence (DNA): TGTGCCAGCAGCTTAAAGTCGACAGGCAATCAGCCCCAGCATTTT. This encodes CASSLKSTGNQPQHF.

The chain links TRBV4-3 to TRBJ2-2; 12 bases line up with TRBD2. Trimming cost V 0 bases and J 6 bases; bases outside gene matches: 5. Germline V CDR1 and CDR2: LGHNA, YSLEER. The CDR3 is 17 residues long. The CDR3 DNA sequence: TGCGCCAGCAGCCAAGATTGGTCTAGCGGGGGGGCCGGGGAGCTGTTTTTT. Protein product: CASSQDWSSGGAGELFF.

V gene TRBV6-4 combines with J gene TRBJ2-6; tentative D call: TRBD1 (6 bases). Between the trimmed V and J ends, which lost 3 bases and 0 bases, there was a span of 6 bases. CDR1 and CDR2 (germline): MRHNA, SNTAGT. The CDR3 sequence is 15 residues long. The CDR3 sequence: CASSEDSSGANVLTF. The CDR3 bases are TGTGCCAGCAGTGAGGACAGCTCTGGGGCCAACGTCCTGACTTTC.

V and J are TRBV19 and TRBJ1-1; 7 bases line up with TRBD1. This CDR3 comprises 15 residues. Germline CDR1 LNHDA, CDR2 SQIVND (reference sequence). V lost 6 bases and J lost 4; bases outside the gene matches: 11. The CDR3 nucleotides read TGTGCCAGTAGAACAGGGGTTGAAAGGGCCACTGAAGCTTTCTTT. It codes for CASRTGVERATEAFF.